This TCR beta chain was recovered during a study of T cell changes during pregnancy in multiple sclerosis. Libraries were prepared by immunoSEQ multiplex PCR; TCRdb keeps only in-frame clonotypes and omits some of them. The table includes 100,000 or so clones, 80% to 95% detected once. Sequencing used peripheral blood, obtained in the second trimester of pregnancy. This receptor was taken from a female donor with multiple sclerosis, enrolled in a pregnancy study.

The CDR3 DNA reads TGTGCCAGCAGTGCCGTCCGGGACTATCGAGAGACCCAGTACTTC. This codes for CASSAVRDYRETQYF. V is TRBV6-5 and J is TRBJ2-5, with 7 bases lining up with TRBD2. J lost 4 bases, V lost 5 bases, and 10 bases had no gene match. Germline values: CDR1 MNHEY, CDR2 SVGAGI. The CDR3 has 15 amino acids.